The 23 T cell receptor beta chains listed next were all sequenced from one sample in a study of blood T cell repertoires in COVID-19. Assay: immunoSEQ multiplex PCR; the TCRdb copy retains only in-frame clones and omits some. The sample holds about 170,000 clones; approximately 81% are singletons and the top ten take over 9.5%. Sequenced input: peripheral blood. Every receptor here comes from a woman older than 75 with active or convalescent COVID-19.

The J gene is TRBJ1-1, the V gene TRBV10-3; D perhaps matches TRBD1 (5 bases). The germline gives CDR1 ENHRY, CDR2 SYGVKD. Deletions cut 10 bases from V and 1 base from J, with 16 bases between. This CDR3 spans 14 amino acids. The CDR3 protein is CATSHPGENTEAFF. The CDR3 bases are TGTGCCACTAGTCATCCGGGGGAGAACACTGAAGCTTTCTTT.

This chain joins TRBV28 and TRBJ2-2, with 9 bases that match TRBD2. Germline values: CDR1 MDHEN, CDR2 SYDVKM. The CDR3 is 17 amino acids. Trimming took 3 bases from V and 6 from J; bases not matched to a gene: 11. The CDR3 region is CASSFGAGGPIAGELFF. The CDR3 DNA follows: TGTGCCAGCAGTTTTGGGGCGGGAGGGCCGATAGCCGGGGAGCTGTTTTTT.

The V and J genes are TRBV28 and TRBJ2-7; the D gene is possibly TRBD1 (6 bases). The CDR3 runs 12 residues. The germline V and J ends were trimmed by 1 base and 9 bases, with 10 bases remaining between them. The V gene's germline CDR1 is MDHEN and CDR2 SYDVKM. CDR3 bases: TGTGCCAGCAGTTTATCGAGCAGGGGGCAGTACTTC. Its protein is CASSLSSRGQYF.

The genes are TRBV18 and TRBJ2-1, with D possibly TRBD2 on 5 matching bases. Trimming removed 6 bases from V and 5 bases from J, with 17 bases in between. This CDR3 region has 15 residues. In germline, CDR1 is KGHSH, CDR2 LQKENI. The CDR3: CASSPSTGKDNEQFF. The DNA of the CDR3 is TGTGCCAGCTCCCCGAGTACCGGGAAGGACAATGAGCAGTTCTTC.

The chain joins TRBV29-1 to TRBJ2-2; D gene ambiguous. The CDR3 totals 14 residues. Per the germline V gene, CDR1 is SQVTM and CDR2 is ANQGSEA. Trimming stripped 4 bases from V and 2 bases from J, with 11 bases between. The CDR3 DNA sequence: TGCAGCGTTGCGGGTAGTAGAAACACCGGGGAGCTGTTTTTT. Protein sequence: CSVAGSRNTGELFF.

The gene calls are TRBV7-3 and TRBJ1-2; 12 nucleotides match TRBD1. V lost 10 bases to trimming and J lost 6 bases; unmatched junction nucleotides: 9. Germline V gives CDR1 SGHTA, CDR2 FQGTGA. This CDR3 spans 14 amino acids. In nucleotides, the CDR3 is TGTGCCACCCAGGGACAGGGGGCTTTTGATGGCTACACCTTC. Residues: CATQGQGAFDGYTF. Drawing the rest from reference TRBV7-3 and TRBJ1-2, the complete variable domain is GAGVSQTPSNKVTEKGKYVELRCDPISGHTALYWYRQSLGQGPEFLIYFQGTGAADDSGLPNDRFFAVRPEGSVSTLKIQRTERGDSAVYLCATQGQGAFDGYTFGSGTRLTVV.

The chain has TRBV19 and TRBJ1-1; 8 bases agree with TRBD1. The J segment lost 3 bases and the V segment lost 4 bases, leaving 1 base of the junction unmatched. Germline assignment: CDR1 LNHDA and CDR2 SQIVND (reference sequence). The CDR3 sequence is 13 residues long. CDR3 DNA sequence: TGTGCCAGTAGTACGACAGGGGACACTGAAGCTTTCTTT. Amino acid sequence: CASSTTGDTEAFF.

CDR3 sequence reads: CASTIGDRVSNEQFF. The CDR3 DNA follows: TGTGCCAGCACCATAGGGGACAGGGTGTCCAATGAGCAGTTCTTC. The rearrangement links TRBV9 to TRBJ2-1; 9 positions match TRBD1. This CDR3 contains 15 residues. V was pared by 6 bases and J by 6 bases, with 10 bases of the junction left unmatched. Germline V CDR1 and CDR2: SGDLS, YYNGEE.

CDR3 protein: CASSGSGRPPYEQYF. Here the CDR3 DNA reads TGTGCCAGCAGCGGTAGCGGGAGGCCTCCCTACGAGCAGTACTTC. The J gene is TRBJ2-7, the V gene TRBV28, with 10 bases aligning to TRBD2. Trimming removed 6 bases from V and 2 bases from J; junction bases left unmatched: 7. The CDR3 covers 15 residues. Germline-derived CDR1 and CDR2 are MDHEN and SYDVKM.

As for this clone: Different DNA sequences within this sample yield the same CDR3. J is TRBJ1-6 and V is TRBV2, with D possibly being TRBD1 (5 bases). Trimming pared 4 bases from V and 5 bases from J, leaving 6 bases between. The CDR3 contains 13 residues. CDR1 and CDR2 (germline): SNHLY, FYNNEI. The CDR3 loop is CASSGQNNSPLHF. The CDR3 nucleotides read TGTGCCAGCAGTGGACAGAATAATTCACCCCTCCACTTT.

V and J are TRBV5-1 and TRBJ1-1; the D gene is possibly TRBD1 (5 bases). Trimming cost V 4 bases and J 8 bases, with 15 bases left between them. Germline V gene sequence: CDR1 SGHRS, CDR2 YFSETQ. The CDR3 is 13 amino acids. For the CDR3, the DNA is TGCGCCAGCAGCCCGGGGCCGGGAGCAGAAGCTTTCTTT. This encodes CASSPGPGAEAFF.

DNA for the CDR3: TGTGCCAGCAGCTTAACGGACAGTACTAACTATGGCTACACCTTC. This codes for CASSLTDSTNYGYTF. The V and J genes are TRBV11-1 and TRBJ1-2; tentatively, D is TRBD1 (6 bases). CDR3 length: 15 amino acids. Deletions cut 2 bases from V and 0 bases from J, with 10 bases between. Germline CDR1 SGHAT, CDR2 FQDESV (reference sequence).

The chain's CDR3 is CSATLSTGDQPQHF. The CDR3 region has the DNA TGCAGCGCCACCCTCTCCACAGGGGATCAGCCCCAGCATTTT. V and J are TRBV29-1 and TRBJ1-5; 7 positions agree with TRBD1. The CDR3 is made up of 14 amino acids. Germline V gene lookup returns CDR1 SQVTM and CDR2 ANQGSEA. V lost 7 bases, J lost 5 bases, and 11 bases stayed unmatched.

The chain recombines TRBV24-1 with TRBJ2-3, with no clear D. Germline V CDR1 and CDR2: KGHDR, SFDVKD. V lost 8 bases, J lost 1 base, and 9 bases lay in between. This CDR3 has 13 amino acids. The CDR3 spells CATNGIGTDTQYF. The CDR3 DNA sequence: TGTGCCACCAATGGCATTGGCACAGATACGCAGTATTTT.

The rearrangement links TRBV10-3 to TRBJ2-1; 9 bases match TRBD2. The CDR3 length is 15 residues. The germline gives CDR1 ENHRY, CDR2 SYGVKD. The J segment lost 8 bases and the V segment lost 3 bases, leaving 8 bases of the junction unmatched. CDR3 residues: CAISDFSGSHYEQFF. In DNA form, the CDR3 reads TGTGCCATCAGTGATTTTAGCGGGAGTCACTATGAGCAGTTCTTC.

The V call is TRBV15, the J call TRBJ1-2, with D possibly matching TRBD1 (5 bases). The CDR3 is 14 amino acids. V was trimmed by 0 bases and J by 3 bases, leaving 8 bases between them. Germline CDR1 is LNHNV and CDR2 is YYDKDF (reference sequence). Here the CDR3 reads CATSREGGDYGYTF. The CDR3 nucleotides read TGTGCCACCAGCAGAGAAGGAGGGGACTATGGCTACACCTTC.

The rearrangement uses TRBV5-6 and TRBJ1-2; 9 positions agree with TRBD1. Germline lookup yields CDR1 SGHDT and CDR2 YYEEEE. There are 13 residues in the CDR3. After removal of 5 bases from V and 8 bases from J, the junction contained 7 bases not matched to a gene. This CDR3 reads CASSRDRVRGYTF. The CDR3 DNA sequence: TGTGCCAGCAGTCGGGACAGGGTCAGGGGCTACACCTTC.

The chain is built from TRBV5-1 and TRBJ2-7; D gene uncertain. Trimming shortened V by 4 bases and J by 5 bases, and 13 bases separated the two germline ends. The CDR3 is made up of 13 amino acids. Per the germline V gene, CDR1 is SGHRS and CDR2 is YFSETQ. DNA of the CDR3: TGCGCCAGCAGCGTAACCCTACCGCACGAGCAGTACTTC. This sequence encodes CASSVTLPHEQYF.

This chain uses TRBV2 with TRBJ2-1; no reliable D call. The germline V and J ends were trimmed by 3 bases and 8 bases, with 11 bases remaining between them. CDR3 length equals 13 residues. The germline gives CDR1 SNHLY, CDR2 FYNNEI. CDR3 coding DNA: TGTGCCAGCAGTGAGATTGGCATGGATGAGCAGTTCTTC. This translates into CASSEIGMDEQFF. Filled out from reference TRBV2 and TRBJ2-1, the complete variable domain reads EPEVTQTPSHQVTQMGQEVILRCVPISNHLYFYWYRQILGQKVEFLVSFYNNEISEKSEIFDDQFSVERPDGSNFTLKIRSTKLEDSAMYFCASSEIGMDEQFFGPGTRLTVL.

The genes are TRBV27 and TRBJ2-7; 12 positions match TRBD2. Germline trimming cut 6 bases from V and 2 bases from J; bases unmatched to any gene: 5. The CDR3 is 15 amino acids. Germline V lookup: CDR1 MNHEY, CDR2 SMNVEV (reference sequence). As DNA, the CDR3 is TGTGCCAGCAGGCCTAGCGGGAGGGCTGCCTACGAGCAGTACTTC. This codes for CASRPSGRAAYEQYF.

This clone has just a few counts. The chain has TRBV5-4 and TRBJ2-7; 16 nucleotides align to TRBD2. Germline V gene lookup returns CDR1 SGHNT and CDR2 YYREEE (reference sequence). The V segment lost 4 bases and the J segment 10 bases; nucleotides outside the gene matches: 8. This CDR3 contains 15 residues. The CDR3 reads CASSVGTSGRVEQYF. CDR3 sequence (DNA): TGTGCCAGCAGCGTCGGGACTAGCGGGAGGGTTGAACAGTACTTC.

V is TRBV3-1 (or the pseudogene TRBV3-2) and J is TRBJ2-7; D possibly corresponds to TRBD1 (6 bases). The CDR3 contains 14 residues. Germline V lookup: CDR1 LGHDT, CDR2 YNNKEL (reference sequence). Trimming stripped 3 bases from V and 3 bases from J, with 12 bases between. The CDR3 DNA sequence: TGTGCCAGCAGCCACTGGGACAACAACTACGAGCAGTACTTC. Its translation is CASSHWDNNYEQYF.

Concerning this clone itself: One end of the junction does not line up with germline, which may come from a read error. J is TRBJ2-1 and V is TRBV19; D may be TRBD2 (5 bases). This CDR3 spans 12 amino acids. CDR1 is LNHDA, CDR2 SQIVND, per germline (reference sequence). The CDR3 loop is CASSTGLHEQFF. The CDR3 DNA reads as TGTGCCAGCAGTACGGGGTTACATGAGCAGTTCTTC. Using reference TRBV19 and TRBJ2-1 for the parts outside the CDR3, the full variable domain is DGGITQSPKYLFRKEGQNVTLSCEQNLNHDAMYWYRQDPGQGLRLIYYSQIVNDFQKGDIAEGYSVSREKKESFPLTVTSAQKNPTAFYLCASSTGLHEQFFGPGTRLTVL.